This TCR beta chain stems from a study of T cells in Graves' hyperthyroidism and ophthalmopathy. General study results and limits: The model anticipated ophthalmopathy a median about six months pre-onset. Blood held most thyroid clonotypes expanded above 0.001 frequency.

TCR beta CDR3 sequences were amplified from RNA transcripts. Researchers ran a first-round RT-PCR on the TCR CDR3 using the HTBI primer set. TCRdb reprocessed the multiplex PCR reads with MiXCR, giving one entry per CDR3 protein. The table records under 650,000 distinct CDR3 sequences, under 20% of them present only once. The V gene's germline CDR1 is SGHVS and CDR2 FQNEAQ. CDR3 length equals 13 residues. The V and J ends lost 6 bases and 5 bases respectively, with 10 bases between them. Researchers defined stable Graves' hyperthyroidism as no ophthalmopathy progression within 18 months. Hyperthyroidism, newly diagnosed and lasting under 2 months, affected patients aged 18 to 65. This clonotype came up many times. Its specificity is not known.

The material sequenced was blood. The receptor's source is a woman in her 30s with Graves' hyperthyroidism. This chain connects TRBV7-8 to TRBJ2-2, with a tentative D call TRBD1 (5 bases). The CDR3 is CASSFRVTGELFF. The CDR3 coding sequence is TGTGCCAGCAGTTTCAGGGTGACCGGGGAGCTGTTTTTT.